This T cell receptor (beta chain) was identified in a study of T cell repertoires in cytomegalovirus infection (dated by TCRdb to about 2019). Background on the whole study: Because public TCR beta signatures pointed to carriage of CMV infection together with the matching HLA type, the HLA type of each donor mattered for the analysis. What the authors observed across the whole study: In the ex vivo response, HLA-C-restricted CMV-specific TCR beta clonotypes were dominant, and in two of eight donors the single most frequent clonotype came from this HLA-C-restricted group. In both this cohort and an independent cohort of approximately 350 donors, the cumulative frequency of public TCR beta family members distinguished carriers of CMV infection plus the relevant HLA type.

The sequencing machine was an Illumina HiSeq 1500. The public reads were quality trimmed at Q25 with fastp and then assembled into clones with MiXCR by TCRdb, keeping productive beta chains. All rows with the same CDR3 protein become a single entry with the most common DNA and genes. This sample has about 320,000 distinct CDR3 sequences in its table, and around 9.5% of those were observed once. The ten largest clones take up about 4.5% of the sample. Reading the germline V gene gives CDR1 SGHTA and CDR2 FQGNSA. At the junction V is shortened by 0 bases and J by 6 bases; bases outside the gene matches: 6. The CDR3 sequence holds 16 residues, the cysteine and phenylalanine included. Only the CDR3 part of the read is kept: 48 bases, read in frame from the first base. In this sample, this clonotype turned up a few times. It has no known antigen specificity. No clone much larger than this one lies a single base away; base qualities are absent.

The chain uses TRBV7-2 and TRBJ2-5, and 11 junction bases match TRBD2. Sequencing was done on a sample of PBMCs. The origin of this receptor is a human donor in good health (CMV status not recorded). Some clones in this sample may be carry-over from other donors' samples. The CDR3 here reads CASSLAVAGGQQTQYF. The bases read TGTGCCAGCAGCTTAGCGGTAGCGGGGGGGCAACAGACCCAGTACTTC. The full variable domain, completed from the reference TRBV7-2 and TRBJ2-5 proteins outside the CDR3, reads GAGVSQSPSNKVTEKGKDVELRCDPISGHTALYWYRQSLGQGLEFLIYFQGNSAPDKSGLPSDRFSAERTGGSVSTLTIQRTQQEDSAVYLCASSLAVAGGQQTQYFGPGTRLLVL.